This entry describes one T cell receptor (beta chain). This sample is drawn from a study of blood T cell repertoires in COVID-19. Study context: Whether acute or convalescent, the COVID-19 samples came from the United States, Italy and Spain. From T cells, B-cell-depleted T cells, or PBMCs came the material, which was cDNA or gDNA.

Only in-frame clones appear in the TCRdb table, and some are missing; sequencing was by immunoSEQ multiplex PCR. The profile shows under 200,000 clones, just over 90% of them singletons. J gave up 3 bases and V 6 bases, and 6 bases lay outside the gene matches. CDR3 size: 15 residues. Germline assignment: CDR1 LGHDT and CDR2 YNNKEL (reference sequence). The sequence came from a man younger than 35 with acute or convalescent COVID-19. Sequences were obtained from peripheral blood. The chain employs TRBV3-1 (or the pseudogene TRBV3-2) and TRBJ1-5; 9 nucleotides align to TRBD1. The CDR3 DNA sequence: TGTGCCAGCAGTCCCGGGACAGGGATCAATCAGCCCCAGCATTTT. Amino acids: CASSPGTGINQPQHF.